The clone carrying this T cell receptor beta chain was counted many times. Time point described: sample taken at primary tumor resection. Patients with untreated early-stage non-small cell lung cancer, numbering approximately 79, were the donors. Sequencing of whole RNA from tumor, nontumor lung or frozen PBMC involved no sorting. CDR1 is LGHDT and CDR2 is YNNKEL in the germline V gene (reference sequence). The CDR3 spans 16 residues. V lost 1 base to trimming and J lost 0 bases, with 10 bases between them. The sample is drawn from a study of spatial heterogeneity in lung cancer. Every cDNA TCR molecule received its own unique molecular identifier. A single record per CDR3 protein comes from TCRdb applying MiXCR to the 5' RACE reads. This sample has around 66,000 distinct CDR3 sequences; 6.3% occur once, and the top ten carry 14% to 15%.

This chain links TRBV3-1 with TRBJ1-3; tentative D call: TRBD1 (6 bases). The receptor comes from a female donor with early-stage non-small cell lung cancer. Material: PBMCs, obtained at surgery. CDR3 in amino acids: CASSQATGSSGNTIYF. The DNA for the CDR3 is TGTGCCAGCAGCCAAGCCACAGGGAGCTCTGGAAACACCATATATTTT.